This record concerns one T cell receptor (beta chain) sequence. The data are from a study of technical replicates of blood from a few donors. This CDR3 spans 15 amino acids. The V and J ends lost 1 base and 6 bases respectively, with 13 bases between them. CDR1 is MGHRA and CDR2 is YSYEKL in the germline V gene. Sequencing was performed with immunoSEQ multiplex PCR; in TCRdb, only in-frame clones are kept and a portion is missing. The sample shows 65,000 to 85,000 clones, under 95% of them seen only once. The sample consisted of T cells isolated from PBMCs. The chain uses TRBV4-1 and TRBJ1-5, with D possibly being TRBD1 (6 bases). The source of this sequence is a human donor in good health. This chain's CDR3 is CASSQVGGGGQPQHF. The CDR3 DNA reads TGCGCCAGCAGCCAAGTGGGGGGAGGGGGTCAGCCCCAGCATTTT.